This TCR beta chain stems from a study of CD8 T cells in ankylosing spondylitis. Study-level points and caveats: Characteristic of ankylosing spondylitis blood, it appeared, was a TCR beta motif comprising roughly 8 highly homologous variants.

For TCR beta, libraries came from quantitative 5'-RACE with molecular barcodes. One entry per CDR3 protein, called by TCRdb with MiXCR from the 5' RACE reads. Of 800,000 to 900,000 distinct CDR3 sequences listed, approximately 12% were seen once; the top ten hold roughly 0.51%. This clonotype was detected only a few times. As yet, its antigen is unknown. The CDR3 has 14 amino acids. The germline V gene has CDR1 LGHNA and CDR2 YNFKEQ. The V end was cut by 5 bases, the J end by 1 base, with 11 bases between. The genes are TRBV4-2 and TRBJ1-1; D perhaps matches TRBD1 (5 bases). The TCR sequence derives from a male donor with ankylosing spondylitis. The sequenced sample consisted of blood, either unsorted or a sorted T cell fraction (not recorded which). DNA of the CDR3: TGTGCCAGCAGCGCAACCGGGACGAACACTGAAGCTTTCTTT. It encodes CASSATGTNTEAFF.